This is a list of T cell receptor beta chains from one sample in a study of T cell changes during pregnancy in multiple sclerosis. Libraries were prepared by immunoSEQ multiplex PCR; TCRdb keeps only in-frame clonotypes and omits some of them. The table includes some 54,000 clones, roughly 93% detected once. The sequencing here drew on peripheral blood, taken after pregnancy. These receptor sequences come from a female donor with multiple sclerosis, enrolled in a pregnancy study. CDR3s include the opening cysteine and the closing phenylalanine or tryptophan. A D gene is named only where the DNA matches it firmly. Size is omitted from some rows. Given values are once, few, many or a class for expanded clones.

TRBJ1-5 TRBV7-9 - - TGTGCCAGCAGCTTAGCGTTAAATCAGCCCCAGCATTTT CASSLALNQPQHF
TRBJ1-6 TRBV13 - TRBD1 TGTGCCAGCAGCCCTTCTTTACAGGGGGGTTCTTCACCCCTCCACTTT CASSPSLQGGSSPLHF
TRBJ2-7 TRBV19 - TRBD2 TGTGCCAGTAGTATCGGGGCTAGCGGGAGCTACGAGCAGTACTTC CASSIGASGSYEQYF
TRBJ1-4 TRBV18 - - TGTGCCAGCTCACTAATCGACAGTAATGAAAAACTGTTTTTT CASSLIDSNEKLFF
TRBJ2-2 TRBV9 - - TGTGCCAGCAGCGTAGCAGGGACCGGGGAGCTGTTTTTT CASSVAGTGELFF
TRBJ2-7 TRBV19 - TRBD1 TGTGCCAGTAGTATTCGGCAGGGGGCGGACGAGCAGTACTTC CASSIRQGADEQYF
TRBJ2-3 TRBV27 - - TGTGCCAGCAGTTCGACCCCGGGAATTCTAACAGATACGCAGTATTTT CASSSTPGILTDTQYF
TRBJ1-1 TRBV30 - - TGTGCCTGGAGTCGGACAGAATGGGATATTGCTTTCTTT CAWSRTEWDIAFF
TRBJ1-1 TRBV5-6 - TRBD1 TGTGCCAGCAGCCTGGGACAGCCTCGTGGAGCTTTCTTT CASSLGQPRGAFF
TRBJ2-7 TRBV6-1 - TRBD2 TGTGCCAGCACCCGGGAGGGGCAGAAGAGCTACGAGCAGTACTTC CASTREGQKSYEQYF
TRBJ1-1 TRBV7-9 - TRBD1 TGTGCCAGCAGCTTACCTACAGGGGCCACGAACACTGAAGCTTTCTTT CASSLPTGATNTEAFF
TRBJ2-1 TRBV30 - - TGTGCCTGGAGGGCCCTGCGAGGGCAGTTCTTC CAWRALRGQFF
TRBJ2-3 TRBV5-1 - - TGCGCCAGCAGCTCCCTAGGGGCGTGGACGGATACGCAGTATTTT CASSSLGAWTDTQYF
TRBJ2-3 TRBV19 - - TGTGCCAGTAGTATCCCGGGCTCGGCGACTAGGGATACGCAGTATTTT CASSIPGSATRDTQYF
TRBJ1-2 TRBV6-5 - - TGTGCCAGCAGTTACTCGAGGGTGAGCCTGACGGATGGCTACACCTTC CASSYSRVSLTDGYTF
TRBJ2-2 TRBV19 - - TGTGCCAGTACCCCCGGTGGCCCCCTCGGGGGGGAGCTGTTTTTT CASTPGGPLGGELFF
TRBJ1-2 TRBV9 - - TGTGCCAGCAGCTCCCACACCTATGGCTACACCTTC CASSSHTYGYTF
TRBJ1-4 TRBV29-1 once - TGCAGCGCTGGGGAGGGTCAGGATGAAAAACTGTTTTTT CSAGEGQDEKLFF
TRBJ2-3 TRBV2 - - TGTGCCAGCAGTGAACTTATTCCTAGCACAGATACGCAGTATTTT CASSELIPSTDTQYF
TRBJ2-3 TRBV28 few TRBD1 TGTGCCAGCAGTCCTTGGACAGGGGTAGGCACAGATACGCAGTATTTT CASSPWTGVGTDTQYF
TRBJ2-7 TRBV27 - TRBD1 TGTGCCAGCAGTCCATCGACAGGGGGCTACGAGCAGTACTTC CASSPSTGGYEQYF
TRBJ2-1 TRBV11-1 - - TGTGCCAGCAGCTTAAGCTACTCCAATGAGCAGTTCTTC CASSLSYSNEQFF
TRBJ2-7 TRBV2 - TRBD2 TGTGCCAGCAGTGAAGCGCAGGCTAGCGGGACCTACGAGCAGTACTTC CASSEAQASGTYEQYF
TRBJ2-5 TRBV29-1 once - TGCAGCGTCGCGTTTAGTCAAGAGACCCAGTACTTC CSVAFSQETQYF
TRBJ2-7 TRBV14 - - TGTGCCAGCAGCCAAGATTGGAACAGGGAAATCGAGCAGTACTTC CASSQDWNREIEQYF
TRBJ2-3 TRBV18 - - TGTGCCAGCTCACCACCGAGGTCTGGCCCAAGCACAGATACGCAGTATTTT CASSPPRSGPSTDTQYF
TRBJ1-2 TRBV5-6 - TRBD1 TGTGCCAGCAGCTTGGTTACAGGGGGAGGCTACACCTTC CASSLVTGGGYTF
TRBJ2-3 TRBV11-3 - TRBD2 TGTGCCAGCAGCTTAATGGAGACTAGCGGGAGTATACCAGATACGCAGTATTTT CASSLMETSGSIPDTQYF
TRBJ2-1 TRBV4-2 - - TGTGCCAGCAGCCAAGAAACAGGGGCATATCTGACTAGTAGGAATGAGCAGTTCTTC CASSQETGAYLTSRNEQFF
TRBJ2-3 TRBV4-3 once - TGCGCCAGCAGCCAAGTGGGGCAGGTTGGAAACACAGATACGCAGTATTTT CASSQVGQVGNTDTQYF
TRBJ2-7 TRBV10-3 - - TGTGCCATCAGTGAGTCGAGTTACGCGGAAGACGACTACGAGCAGTACTTC CAISESSYAEDDYEQYF
TRBJ2-7 TRBV5-4 - TRBD2 TGTGCCAGCAACCAAGGGGGGACTAGCGCCCGCTACGAGCAGTACTTC CASNQGGTSARYEQYF
TRBJ1-4 TRBV30 once TRBD1 TGTGCCTGGAAGGGACAGGGGGCCAGTGAAAAACTGTTTTTT CAWKGQGASEKLFF
TRBJ2-1 TRBV6-1 - TRBD2 TGTGCCAGCAGTGGTAGCGGGACCTCCTACAATGAGCAGTTCTTC CASSGSGTSYNEQFF
TRBJ2-7 TRBV13 - - TGTGCCAGCAGCCTAGTAGCCTACGAGCAGTACTTC CASSLVAYEQYF
TRBJ1-5 TRBV7-9 - - TGTGCCAGCGGGGACTCAACGCCCAATCAGCCCCAGCATTTT CASGDSTPNQPQHF
TRBJ2-1 TRBV25-1 - TRBD2 TGTGCCAGCAGTAAACTAGCGGGAGACTATGAGCAGTTCTTC CASSKLAGDYEQFF